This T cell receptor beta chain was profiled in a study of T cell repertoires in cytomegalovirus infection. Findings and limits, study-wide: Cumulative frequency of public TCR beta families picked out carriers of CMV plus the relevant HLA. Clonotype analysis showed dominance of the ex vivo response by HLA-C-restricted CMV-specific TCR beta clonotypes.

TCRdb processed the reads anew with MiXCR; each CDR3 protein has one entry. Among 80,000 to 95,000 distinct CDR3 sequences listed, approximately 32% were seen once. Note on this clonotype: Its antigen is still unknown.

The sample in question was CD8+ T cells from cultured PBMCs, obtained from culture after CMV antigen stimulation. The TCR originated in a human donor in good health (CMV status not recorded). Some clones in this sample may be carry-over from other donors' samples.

This chain's CDR3 is CASSFAGFDSGNTIYF. The DNA of the CDR3 is TGTGCCAGCAGCTTCGCAGGCTTCGACTCTGGAAACACCATATATTTT. J is TRBJ1-3 and V is TRBV28; D ambiguous. Germline V CDR1 and CDR2: MDHEN, SYDVKM. Between the trimmed V and J ends, which lost 6 bases and 0 bases, there was a span of 15 bases. This CDR3 has 16 amino acids.